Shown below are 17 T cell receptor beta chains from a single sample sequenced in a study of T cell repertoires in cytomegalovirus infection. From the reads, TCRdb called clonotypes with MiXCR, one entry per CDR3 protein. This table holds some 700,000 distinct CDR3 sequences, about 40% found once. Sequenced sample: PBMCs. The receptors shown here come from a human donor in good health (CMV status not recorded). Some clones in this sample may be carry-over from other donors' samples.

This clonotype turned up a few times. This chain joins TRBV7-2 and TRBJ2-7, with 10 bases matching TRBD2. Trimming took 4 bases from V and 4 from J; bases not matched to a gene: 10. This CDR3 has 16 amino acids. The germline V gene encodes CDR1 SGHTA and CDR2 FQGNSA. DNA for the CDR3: TGTGCCAGCAGCTCTAAGGCTAGCGGGAGCTGGTACGAGCAGTACTTC. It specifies CASSSKASGSWYEQYF. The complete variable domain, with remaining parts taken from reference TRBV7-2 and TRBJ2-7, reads GAGVSQSPSNKVTEKGKDVELRCDPISGHTALYWYRQSLGQGLEFLIYFQGNSAPDKSGLPSDRFSAERTGGSVSTLTIQRTQQEDSAVYLCASSSKASGSWYEQYFGPGTRLTVT.

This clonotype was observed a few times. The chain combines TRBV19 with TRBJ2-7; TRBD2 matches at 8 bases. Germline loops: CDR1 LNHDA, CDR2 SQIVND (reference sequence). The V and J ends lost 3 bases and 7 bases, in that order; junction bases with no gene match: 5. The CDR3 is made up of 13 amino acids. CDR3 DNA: TGTGCCAGTAGTATTACTAGCGGTCGGGAGCAGTACTTC. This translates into CASSITSGREQYF.

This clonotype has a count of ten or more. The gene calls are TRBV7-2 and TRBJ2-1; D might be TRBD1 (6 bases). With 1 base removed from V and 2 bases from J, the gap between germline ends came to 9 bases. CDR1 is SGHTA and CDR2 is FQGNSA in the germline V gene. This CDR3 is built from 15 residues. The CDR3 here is CASSLEPGAYNEQFF. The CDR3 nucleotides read TGTGCCAGCAGCTTAGAGCCAGGGGCCTACAATGAGCAGTTCTTC.

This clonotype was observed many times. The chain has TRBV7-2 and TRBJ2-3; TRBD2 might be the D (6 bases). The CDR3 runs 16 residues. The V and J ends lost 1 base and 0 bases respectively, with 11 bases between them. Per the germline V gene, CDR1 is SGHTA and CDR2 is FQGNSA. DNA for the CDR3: TGTGCCAGCAGCTTAGTCGGGACTGCTAGCACAGATACGCAGTATTTT. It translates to CASSLVGTASTDTQYF.

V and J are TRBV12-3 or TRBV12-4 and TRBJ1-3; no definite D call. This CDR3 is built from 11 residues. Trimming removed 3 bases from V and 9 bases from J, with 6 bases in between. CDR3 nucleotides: TGTGCCAGCAGTTTTGGTGCCACCATATATTTT. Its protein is CASSFGATIYF.

The CDR3 DNA sequence: TGTGCCAGCTCACCAGCACTGGAAGAGACCCAGTACTTC. It codes for CASSPALEETQYF. The chain couples TRBV18 to TRBJ2-5; D ambiguous. V was pared by 2 bases and J by 3 bases, with 7 bases between. The CDR3 runs 13 residues. The germline V gene has CDR1 KGHSH and CDR2 LQKENI.

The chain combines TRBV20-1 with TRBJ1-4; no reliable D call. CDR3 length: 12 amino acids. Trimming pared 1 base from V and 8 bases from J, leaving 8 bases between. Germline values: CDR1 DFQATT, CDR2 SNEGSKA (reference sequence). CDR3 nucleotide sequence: TGCAGTGCTAGAGGAAAATCAGAAAAACTGTTTTTT. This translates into CSARGKSEKLFF.

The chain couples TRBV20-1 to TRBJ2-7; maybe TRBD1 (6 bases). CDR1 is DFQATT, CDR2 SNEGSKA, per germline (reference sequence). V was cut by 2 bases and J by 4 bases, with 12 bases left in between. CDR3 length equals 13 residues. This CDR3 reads CSARTGRKYEQYF. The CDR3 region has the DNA TGCAGTGCTAGAACAGGGAGAAAATACGAGCAGTACTTC.

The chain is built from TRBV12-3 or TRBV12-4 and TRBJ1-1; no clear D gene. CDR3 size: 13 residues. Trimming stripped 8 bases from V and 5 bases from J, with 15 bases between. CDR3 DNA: TGTGCCAGCCACGGAGCCCTAAGTACTGAAGCTTTCTTT. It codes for CASHGALSTEAFF.

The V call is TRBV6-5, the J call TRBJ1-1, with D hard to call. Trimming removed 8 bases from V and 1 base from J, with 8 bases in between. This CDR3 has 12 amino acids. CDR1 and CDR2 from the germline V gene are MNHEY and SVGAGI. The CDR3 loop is CASGVSNTEAFF. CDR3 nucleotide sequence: TGTGCCAGCGGGGTATCGAACACTGAAGCTTTCTTT.

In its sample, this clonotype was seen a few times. In nucleotides, the CDR3 is TGTGCCAGTAGTAAGGGACGTACAGGTGCGGAGACCCAGTACTTC. Its translation: CASSKGRTGAETQYF. This sequence joins TRBV19 and TRBJ2-5, with D tentatively TRBD1 or TRBD2 (5 bases each). V was trimmed by 4 bases and J by 5 bases, leaving 17 bases between them. The CDR3 is 15 amino acids. The germline gives CDR1 LNHDA, CDR2 SQIVND (reference sequence).

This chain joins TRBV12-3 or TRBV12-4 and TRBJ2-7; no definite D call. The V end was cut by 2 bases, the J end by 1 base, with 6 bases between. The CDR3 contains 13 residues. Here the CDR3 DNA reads TGTGCCAGCAGTTTAAACCATTCCTACGAGCAGTACTTC. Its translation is CASSLNHSYEQYF.

The CDR3 sequence is CASSLMGQGRYNEQFF. Here the CDR3 DNA reads TGTGCCAGCAGCTTGATGGGACAGGGGCGGTACAATGAGCAGTTCTTC. This chain joins TRBV5-5 and TRBJ2-1; 10 positions agree with TRBD1. The germline gives CDR1 SGHKS, CDR2 YYEKEE (reference sequence). This CDR3 comprises 16 residues. Trimming at V came to 1 base and at J to 4 bases, leaving 5 bases not matched to a gene.

In DNA, the CDR3 is TGTGCCAGCAGGGGACAGGGAGTCAATCAGCCCCAGCATTTT. Encoded protein: CASRGQGVNQPQHF. V gene TRBV6-5 combines with J gene TRBJ1-5, with 9 bases fitting TRBD1. The germline CDR1 and CDR2 sequences are MNHEY and SVGAGI. The CDR3 spans 14 residues. J gave up 3 bases and V 6 bases, and 3 bases lay outside the gene matches.

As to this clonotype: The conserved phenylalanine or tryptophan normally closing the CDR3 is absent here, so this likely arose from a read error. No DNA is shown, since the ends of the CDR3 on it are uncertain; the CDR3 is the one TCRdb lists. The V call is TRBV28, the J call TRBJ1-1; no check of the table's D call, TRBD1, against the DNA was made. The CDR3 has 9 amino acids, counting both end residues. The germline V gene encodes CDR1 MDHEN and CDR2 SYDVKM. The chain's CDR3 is CASSSRGTG.

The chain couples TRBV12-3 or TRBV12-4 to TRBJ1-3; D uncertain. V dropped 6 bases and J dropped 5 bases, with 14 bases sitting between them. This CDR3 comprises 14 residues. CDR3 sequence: CASSPAAVRNTIYF. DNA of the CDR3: TGTGCCAGCAGCCCCGCGGCGGTTAGAAACACCATATATTTT.

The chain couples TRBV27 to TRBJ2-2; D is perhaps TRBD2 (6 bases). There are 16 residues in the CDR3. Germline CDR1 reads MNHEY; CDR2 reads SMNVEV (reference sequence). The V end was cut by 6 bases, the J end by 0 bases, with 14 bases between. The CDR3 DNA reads TGTGCCAGCAGCCATTACGGGACTGCGAACACCGGGGAGCTGTTTTTT. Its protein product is CASSHYGTANTGELFF.